This TCR beta chain was observed in a study of T cell responses to AZD1222 COVID-19 vaccine. Findings and caveats of the study: Most donors were white British and more were female, and clonal diversity was possibly underestimated. Two AZD1222 administrations were followed by greater Spike-specific TCR breadth and depth.

Clones were read by immunoSEQ multiplex PCR, and TCRdb kept only the in-frame ones, dropping some. The sample records roughly 150,000 clones, approximately 92% being singletons. A remark on this clone: The antigen remains undetermined.

The V gene's germline CDR1 is LGHNA and CDR2 YNFKEQ. Deletions cut 0 bases from V and 1 base from J, with 6 bases between. The CDR3 is made up of 15 amino acids. This sequence originates from an adult in good health. This specimen consisted of peripheral blood, obtained on day 0 of AZD1222 vaccination. The chain has TRBV4-2 and TRBJ2-2; no clear D. The CDR3 protein is CASSQDRKNTGELFF. The CDR3 DNA reads as TGTGCCAGCAGCCAAGATCGGAAGAACACCGGGGAGCTGTTTTTT.